Below, one T cell receptor (beta chain) is given with its context. The data belong to a study of Ad26.COV2.S vaccination and SARS-CoV-2 variants. Repertoires were generated with immunoSEQ multiplex PCR, while TCRdb's copy carries only in-frame clones and drops some. The sample lists roughly 680,000 clones; more than 70% were seen once. V lost 4 bases, J lost 3 bases, and 15 bases lay in between. Per germline, CDR1 MNHNY and CDR2 SVGAGI (reference sequence). The CDR3 length is 15 residues. The treatment denotes: roughly 20 received Ad26.COV2.S at low or high dose, single or two shots; 5 received placebo; per-sample allocation not given. Specimens were obtained on day 63 following the first vaccine or placebo injection.

The clonotype was recovered from a person between 18 and 59 years old who received the Ad26.COV2.S COVID-19 vaccine or a placebo. Specimen: peripheral blood, collected in a trial of Ad26.COV2.S vaccine versus placebo. The chain has TRBV6-6 and TRBJ1-1; D is unclear. Here the CDR3 DNA reads TGTGCCAGCAGTTTACGGTTCAGCGGGGACACTGAAGCTTTCTTT. It is translated as CASSLRFSGDTEAFF.